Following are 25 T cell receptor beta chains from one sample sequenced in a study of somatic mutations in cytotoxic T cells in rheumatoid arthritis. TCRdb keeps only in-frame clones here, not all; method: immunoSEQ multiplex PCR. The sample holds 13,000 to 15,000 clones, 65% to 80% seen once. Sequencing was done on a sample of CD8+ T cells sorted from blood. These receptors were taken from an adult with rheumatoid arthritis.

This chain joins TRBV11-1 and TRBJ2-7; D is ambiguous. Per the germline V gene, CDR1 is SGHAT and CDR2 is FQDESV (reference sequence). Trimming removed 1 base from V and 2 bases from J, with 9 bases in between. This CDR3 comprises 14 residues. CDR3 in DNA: TGTGCCAGCAGCTTAGTAGGGCTGACCTACGAGCAGTACTTC. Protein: CASSLVGLTYEQYF.

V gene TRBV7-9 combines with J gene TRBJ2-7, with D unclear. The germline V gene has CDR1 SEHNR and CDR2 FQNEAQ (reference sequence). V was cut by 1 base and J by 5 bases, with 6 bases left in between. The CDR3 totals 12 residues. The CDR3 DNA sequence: TGTGCCAGCAGCTTAGAGTTCAACGAGCAGTACTTC. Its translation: CASSLEFNEQYF.

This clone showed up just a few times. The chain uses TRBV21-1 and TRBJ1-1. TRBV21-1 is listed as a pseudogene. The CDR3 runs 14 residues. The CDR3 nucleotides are TGTGCCAGCAGCAAAGCGGTTGACCACACTGAAGCTTTCTTT. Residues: CASSKAVDHTEAFF.

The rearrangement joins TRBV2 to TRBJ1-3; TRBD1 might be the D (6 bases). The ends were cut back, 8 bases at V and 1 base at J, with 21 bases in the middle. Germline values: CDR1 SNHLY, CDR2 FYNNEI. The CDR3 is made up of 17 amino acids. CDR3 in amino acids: CASRGGAGAESGNTIYF. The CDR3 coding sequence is TGTGCCAGCCGCGGGGGGGCCGGGGCTGAATCTGGAAACACCATATATTTT. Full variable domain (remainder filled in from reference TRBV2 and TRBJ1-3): EPEVTQTPSHQVTQMGQEVILRCVPISNHLYFYWYRQILGQKVEFLVSFYNNEISEKSEIFDDQFSVERPDGSNFTLKIRSTKLEDSAMYFCASRGGAGAESGNTIYFGEGSWLTVV.

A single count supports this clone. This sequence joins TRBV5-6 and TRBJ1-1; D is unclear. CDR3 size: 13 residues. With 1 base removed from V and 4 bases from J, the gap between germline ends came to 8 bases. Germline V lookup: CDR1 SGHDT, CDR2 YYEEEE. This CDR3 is CASSLTGITEAFF. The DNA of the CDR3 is TGTGCCAGCAGCTTGACCGGGATCACTGAAGCTTTCTTT.

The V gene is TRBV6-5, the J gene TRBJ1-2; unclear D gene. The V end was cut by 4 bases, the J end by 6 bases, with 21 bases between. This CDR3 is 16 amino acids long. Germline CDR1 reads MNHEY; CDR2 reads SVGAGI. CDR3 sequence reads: CASSWWGSMVLDGYTF. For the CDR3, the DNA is TGTGCCAGCAGTTGGTGGGGTTCGATGGTATTGGATGGCTACACCTTC.

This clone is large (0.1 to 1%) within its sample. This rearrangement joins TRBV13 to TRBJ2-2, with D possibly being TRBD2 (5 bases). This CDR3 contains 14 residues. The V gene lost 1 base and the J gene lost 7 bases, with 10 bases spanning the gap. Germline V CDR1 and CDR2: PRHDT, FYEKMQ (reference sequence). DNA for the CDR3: TGTGCCAGCAGCTTAGAAGGTGGAGGCGGGGAGCTGTTTTTT. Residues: CASSLEGGGGELFF.

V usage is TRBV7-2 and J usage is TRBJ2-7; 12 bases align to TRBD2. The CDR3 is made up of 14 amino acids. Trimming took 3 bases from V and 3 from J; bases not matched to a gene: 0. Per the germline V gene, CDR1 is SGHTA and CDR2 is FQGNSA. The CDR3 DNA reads TGTGCCAGCAGCTTGGGACTAGCGGGCTACGAGCAGTACTTC. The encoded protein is CASSLGLAGYEQYF.

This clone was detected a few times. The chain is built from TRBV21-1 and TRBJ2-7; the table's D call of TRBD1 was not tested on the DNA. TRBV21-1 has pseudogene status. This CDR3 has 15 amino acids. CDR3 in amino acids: CASRTGDRSSYEQYF. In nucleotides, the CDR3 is TGTGCCAGTCGGACGGGGGACAGGAGCTCCTACGAGCAGTACTTC.

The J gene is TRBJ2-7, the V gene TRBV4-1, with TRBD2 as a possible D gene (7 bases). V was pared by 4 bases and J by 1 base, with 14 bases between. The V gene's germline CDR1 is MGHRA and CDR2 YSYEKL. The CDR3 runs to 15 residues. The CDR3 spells CASSLLRGGSYEQYF. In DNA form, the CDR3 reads TGCGCCAGCAGCCTCCTTAGGGGGGGGTCCTACGAGCAGTACTTC.

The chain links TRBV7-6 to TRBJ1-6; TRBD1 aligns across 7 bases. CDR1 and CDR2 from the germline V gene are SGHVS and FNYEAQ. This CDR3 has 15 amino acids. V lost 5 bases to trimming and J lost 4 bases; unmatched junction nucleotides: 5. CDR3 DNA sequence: TGTGCCAGCAGCGACGGGACAGCATATAATTCACCCCTCCACTTT. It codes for CASSDGTAYNSPLHF.

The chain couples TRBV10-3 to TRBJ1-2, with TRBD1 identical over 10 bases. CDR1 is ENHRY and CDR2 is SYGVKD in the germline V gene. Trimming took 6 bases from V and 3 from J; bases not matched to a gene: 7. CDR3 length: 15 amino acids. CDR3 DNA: TGTGCCATCAGCCCCGACAGGGGGCACCACTATGGCTACACCTTC. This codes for CAISPDRGHHYGYTF.

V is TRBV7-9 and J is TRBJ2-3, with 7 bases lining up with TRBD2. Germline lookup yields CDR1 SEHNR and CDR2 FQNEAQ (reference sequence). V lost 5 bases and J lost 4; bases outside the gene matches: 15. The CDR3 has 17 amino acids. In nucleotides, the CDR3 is TGTGCCAGCAGCGACCGACTAGCCCTCCTGGAAGCAGATACGCAGTATTTT. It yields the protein CASSDRLALLEADTQYF.

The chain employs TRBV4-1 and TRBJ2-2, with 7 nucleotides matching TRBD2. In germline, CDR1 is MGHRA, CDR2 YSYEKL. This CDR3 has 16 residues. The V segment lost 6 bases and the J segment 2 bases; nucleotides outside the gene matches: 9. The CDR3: CASSPRLAANTGELFF. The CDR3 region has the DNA TGCGCCAGCAGTCCCCGACTAGCTGCTAACACCGGGGAGCTGTTTTTT.

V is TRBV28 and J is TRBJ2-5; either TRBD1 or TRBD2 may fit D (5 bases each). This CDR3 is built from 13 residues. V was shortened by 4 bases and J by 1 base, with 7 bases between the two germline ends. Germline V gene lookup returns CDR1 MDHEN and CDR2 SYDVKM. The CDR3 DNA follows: TGTGCCAGCAGTTGGGGACGCCAAGAGACCCAGTACTTC. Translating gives CASSWGRQETQYF.

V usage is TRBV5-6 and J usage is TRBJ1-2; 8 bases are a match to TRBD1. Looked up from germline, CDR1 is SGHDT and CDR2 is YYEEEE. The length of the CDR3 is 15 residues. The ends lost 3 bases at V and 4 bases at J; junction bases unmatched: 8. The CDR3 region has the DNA TGTGCCAGCAGCTCGGACAGGGTGGCCTTCTATGGCTACACCTTC. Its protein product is CASSSDRVAFYGYTF.

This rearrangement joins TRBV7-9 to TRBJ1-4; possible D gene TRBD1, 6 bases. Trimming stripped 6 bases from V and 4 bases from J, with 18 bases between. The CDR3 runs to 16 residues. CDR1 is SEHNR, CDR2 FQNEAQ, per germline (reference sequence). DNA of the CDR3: TGTGCCAGCAGTTCAGGGGCGGTCCCGAATAATGAAAAACTGTTTTTT. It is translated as CASSSGAVPNNEKLFF.

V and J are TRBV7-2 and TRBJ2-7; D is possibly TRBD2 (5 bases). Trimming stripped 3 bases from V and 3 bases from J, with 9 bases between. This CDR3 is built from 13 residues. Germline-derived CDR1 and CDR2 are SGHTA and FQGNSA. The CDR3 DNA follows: TGTGCCAGCAGCTTCCGGGAAAACTACGAGCAGTACTTC. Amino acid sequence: CASSFRENYEQYF.

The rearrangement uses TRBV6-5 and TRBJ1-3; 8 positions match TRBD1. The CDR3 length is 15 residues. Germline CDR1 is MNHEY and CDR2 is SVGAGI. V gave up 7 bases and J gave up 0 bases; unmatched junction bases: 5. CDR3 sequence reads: CASTAGGFSGNTIYF. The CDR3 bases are TGTGCCAGCACCGCAGGGGGCTTCTCTGGAAACACCATATATTTT.

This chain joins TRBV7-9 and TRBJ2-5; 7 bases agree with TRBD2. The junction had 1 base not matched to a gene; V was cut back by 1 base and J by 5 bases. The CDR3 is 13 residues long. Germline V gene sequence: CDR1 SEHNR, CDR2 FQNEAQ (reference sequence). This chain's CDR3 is CASSLVGGETQYF. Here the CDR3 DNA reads TGTGCCAGCAGCTTAGTGGGAGGGGAGACCCAGTACTTC.

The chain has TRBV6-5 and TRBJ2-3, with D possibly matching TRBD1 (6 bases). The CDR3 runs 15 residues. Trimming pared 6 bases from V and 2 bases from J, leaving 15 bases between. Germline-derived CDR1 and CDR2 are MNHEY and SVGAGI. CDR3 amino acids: CASRRRGEDTDTQYF. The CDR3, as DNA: TGTGCCAGCAGGCGCAGGGGAGAAGACACAGATACGCAGTATTTT.

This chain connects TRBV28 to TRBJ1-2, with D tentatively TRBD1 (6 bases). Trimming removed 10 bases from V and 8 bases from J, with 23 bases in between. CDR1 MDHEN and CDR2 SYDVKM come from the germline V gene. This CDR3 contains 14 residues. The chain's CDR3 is CAIFARGGRDGYTF. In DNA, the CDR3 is TGTGCCATCTTCGCCAGGGGTGGAAGAGACGGCTACACCTTC.

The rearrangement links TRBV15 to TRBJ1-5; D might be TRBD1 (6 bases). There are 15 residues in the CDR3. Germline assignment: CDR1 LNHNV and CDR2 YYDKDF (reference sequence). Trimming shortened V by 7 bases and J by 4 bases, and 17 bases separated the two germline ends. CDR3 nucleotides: TGTGCCACCAAAGTCTCTCGGACAGCTAATCAGCCCCAGCATTTT. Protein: CATKVSRTANQPQHF.

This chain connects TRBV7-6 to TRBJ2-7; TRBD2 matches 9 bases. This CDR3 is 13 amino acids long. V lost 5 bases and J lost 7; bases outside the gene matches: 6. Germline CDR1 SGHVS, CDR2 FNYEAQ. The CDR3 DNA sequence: TGTGCCAGCAGCCGACTTCTAGCGGGGGAGCAGTACTTC. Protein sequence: CASSRLLAGEQYF.

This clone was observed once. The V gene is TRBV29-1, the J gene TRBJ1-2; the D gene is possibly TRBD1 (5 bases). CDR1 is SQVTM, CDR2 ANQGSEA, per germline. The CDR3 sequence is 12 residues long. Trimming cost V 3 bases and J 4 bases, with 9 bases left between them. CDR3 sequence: CSVEKGTYGYTF. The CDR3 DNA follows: TGCAGCGTTGAGAAAGGGACCTATGGCTACACCTTC.